This T cell receptor (beta chain) was captured by sequencing in a study of shared clonotypes between healthy human individuals. About the research overall: Each donor contributed plates that comprised three CD4 naive, three CD4 memory, two CD8 naive and one CD8 memory. Findings of the study overall: In contrast to clonotypes shared by all four donors, non-shared clonotypes had lower generation probabilities. The naive CD4 repertoires of four donors were compared, and around 5% of clonotypes were shared.

As for this clone: No antigen is known for it. Different DNA sequences within this sample yield the same CDR3.

Assay: immunoSEQ multiplex PCR; the TCRdb copy retains only in-frame clones and omits some. This sample has some 2 million clones, with approximately 95% found just once. The naive CD8 subset, CD45RO-negative cells positively selected for CCR7, excluded terminally differentiated effector memory CD45RA+ cells. Germline lookup yields CDR1 SNHLY and CDR2 FYNNEI. This CDR3 is 11 amino acids long. With V trimmed by 10 bases and J by 6 bases, 4 bases remained unmatched. The sample was naive CD8+ T cells sorted from blood. The J gene is TRBJ1-1, the V gene TRBV2; the match to TRBD1 covers 8 bases. This sequence originates from a man younger than 35 in good health. CDR3 sequence: CANDRGAEAFF. CDR3 DNA: TGTGCCAACGACAGGGGCGCTGAAGCTTTCTTT.